A selection of T cell receptor beta chains follows, all from one sample in a study of T cells expressing NK-cell markers. Using the 5' RACE reads, TCRdb records one entry per CDR3 protein without DNA. This table lists 500,000 or so distinct CDR3 sequences. Sequencing used blood T cells: a sorted CD56 or NKG2C T cell subset, CD4+ or CD8+ T cells, or bulk PBMC T cells (not recorded which). All receptors derive from a man between 18 and 35 years old in good health. Each CDR3 is given with its conserved first and last residue.

cdr3_length	v_call	j_call	cdr3_aa
15	TRBV4-2	TRBJ1-2	CASSQDGSRGYGYTF
16	TRBV5-1	TRBJ2-3	CASSFGQGLFTDTQYF
15	TRBV28	TRBJ2-1	CASTLLAGDHNEQFF
12	TRBV28	TRBJ2-5	CASTGRGETQYF
13	TRBV6-2/TRBV6-3	TRBJ2-2	CASSYSMRWELFF
15	TRBV20-1	TRBJ2-7	CSARDRDWRIDEQYF
16	TRBV5-1	TRBJ1-1	CASSLGSTGRSTEAFF
15	TRBV6-2/TRBV6-3	TRBJ2-5	CASSYTSGDQETQYF
11	TRBV5-5	TRBJ1-4	CASGLQEKLFF
15	TRBV13	TRBJ2-1	CASSLGKGRDDEQFF
12	TRBV20-1	TRBJ2-3	CRIGRGSDTQYF
12	TRBV12-3/TRBV12-4	TRBJ2-7	CASGTAGYEQYF
16	TRBV15	TRBJ2-5	CATSRSGGEYQETQYF
14	TRBV18	TRBJ2-7	CASSRGQVSYEQYF
14	TRBV5-1	TRBJ2-5	CASSTGQYQETQYF
16	TRBV20-1	TRBJ2-3	CSLRTLSICSTDTQYF
13	TRBV20-1	TRBJ2-3	CSGERPGTDTQYF
13	TRBV12-3/TRBV12-4	TRBJ1-5	CASSPDRDQPQHF
14	TRBV29-1	TRBJ1-1	CSVEEYGGNTEAFF
11	TRBV20-1	TRBJ2-3	CSASRAYTQYF
13	TRBV20-1	TRBJ2-3	CSARAGLAGTQYF
15	TRBV27	TRBJ2-5	CASSSPGLQGETQYF
15	TRBV3-1	TRBJ1-1	CASSQDLRVNTEAFF
13	TRBV5-6	TRBJ2-7	CASSKTGTYEQYF
15	TRBV12-3/TRBV12-4	TRBJ1-1	CASSPSLTGGPEAFF
18	TRBV6-1	TRBJ2-1	CASTQGTGGRAGANEQFF
13	TRBV2	TRBJ2-5	CASLWARQETQYF
15	TRBV5-6	TRBJ1-6	CASSLASSENSPLHF
15	TRBV27	TRBJ1-1	CASSLPTGGRPEAFF